The 24 T cell receptor beta chains below were found in one sample sequenced in a study of early T cells in non-severe SARS-CoV-2 infection. TCRdb re-called the 5' RACE reads with MiXCR, one entry per CDR3 protein. The data show tens of thousands of distinct CDR3 sequences, roughly 4% seen once. Input material: whole blood. These receptor sequences come from an adult who was a healthcare worker with PCR-confirmed SARS-CoV-2 infection or an uninfected control (not recorded which).

This clonotype was picked up many times. This chain joins TRBV6-4 and TRBJ1-6, with D uncertain. The length of the CDR3 is 16 residues. Germline values: CDR1 MRHNA, CDR2 SNTAGT. Trimming shortened V by 6 bases and J by 7 bases, and 19 bases separated the two germline ends. The DNA for the CDR3 is TGTGCCAGCAGCCGACCACTCGGAGGCGGGAATTCACCCCTCCACTTT. This sequence encodes CASSRPLGGGNSPLHF.

This clonotype is judged medium-sized (0.01 to 0.1%). The genes are TRBV7-8 and TRBJ2-1; no clear D gene. The length of the CDR3 is 15 residues. Germline CDR1 reads SGHVS; CDR2 reads FQNEAQ. Trimming pared 1 base from V and 0 bases from J, leaving 7 bases between. This CDR3 is CASSLVSLSYNEQFF. DNA for the CDR3: TGTGCCAGCAGCTTAGTCTCGCTCTCCTACAATGAGCAGTTCTTC.

The table lists this clonotype with many counts. The V gene is TRBV7-6, the J gene TRBJ2-7; 8 bases fit TRBD2. The germline gives CDR1 SGHVS, CDR2 FNYEAQ. J was trimmed by 5 bases and V by 6 bases; bases with no gene match: 9. This CDR3 spans 14 amino acids. The DNA of the CDR3 is TGTGCCAGCAGAGTCGCCAGCGGGAGTGACGAGCAGTACTTC. Its translation is CASRVASGSDEQYF.

The chain joins TRBV10-2 to TRBJ2-1; D call uncertain. Per the germline V gene, CDR1 is WSHSY and CDR2 is SAAADI. Trimming removed 4 bases from V and 7 bases from J, with 5 bases in between. CDR3 length: 11 residues. The CDR3 sequence is CASSAENEQFF. In nucleotides, the CDR3 is TGCGCCAGCAGTGCCGAGAATGAGCAGTTCTTC.

This clonotype has a count of ten or more. The rearrangement links TRBV20-1 to TRBJ1-6; D uncertain. V lost 2 bases and J lost 6, with 5 bases in between. CDR3 length equals 12 residues. Germline values: CDR1 DFQATT, CDR2 SNEGSKA (reference sequence). CDR3 in amino acids: CSARNLNSPLHF. For the CDR3, the DNA is TGCAGTGCTAGAAATCTTAATTCACCCCTCCACTTT.

This clonotype was detected ten times or more. The V and J genes are TRBV19 and TRBJ2-1, with D possibly matching TRBD2 (7 bases). The CDR3 covers 18 residues. CDR1 is LNHDA, CDR2 SQIVND, per germline (reference sequence). Trimming left V 6 bases short and J 4 bases short, with 25 bases between. CDR3 in amino acids: CASSPSLGGEARYNEQFF. The CDR3 coding sequence is TGTGCCAGTAGCCCTTCGTTAGGGGGGGAAGCGCGGTACAATGAGCAGTTCTTC. The variable domain in full, completed from reference TRBV19 and TRBJ2-1, reads DGGITQSPKYLFRKEGQNVTLSCEQNLNHDAMYWYRQDPGQGLRLIYYSQIVNDFQKGDIAEGYSVSREKKESFPLTVTSAQKNPTAFYLCASSPSLGGEARYNEQFFGPGTRLTVL.

This clonotype was detected a few times. The gene calls are TRBV4-1 and TRBJ2-3, with D possibly matching TRBD2 (5 bases). V lost 0 bases and J lost 0, with 13 bases in between. The CDR3 runs 17 residues. Germline loops: CDR1 MGHRA, CDR2 YSYEKL. CDR3 protein: CASSQDNPGLSTDTQYF. CDR3 bases: TGCGCCAGCAGCCAAGATAACCCAGGACTTAGCACAGATACGCAGTATTTT.

The chain carries TRBV12-3 or TRBV12-4 and TRBJ2-2; D is unclear. The CDR3 has 15 amino acids. The germline V and J ends were trimmed by 1 base and 4 bases, with 10 bases remaining between them. The CDR3 region has the DNA TGTGCCAGCAGTTTAGTCCCCGGCCCCACCGGGGAGCTGTTTTTT. It encodes CASSLVPGPTGELFF.

This clonotype was detected many times. The chain has TRBV18 and TRBJ1-5; weak D call: TRBD1 (6 bases). The CDR3 runs to 16 residues. Germline-derived CDR1 and CDR2 are KGHSH and LQKENI. V lost 3 bases, J lost 0 bases, and 12 bases lay in between. This chain's CDR3 is CASSPRTALSNQPQHF. CDR3 nucleotide sequence: TGTGCCAGCTCACCCCGGACAGCCCTTAGCAATCAGCCCCAGCATTTT.

This clonotype was observed many times. The chain combines TRBV20-1 with TRBJ2-1; D may match TRBD1 or TRBD2 (5 bases each). Germline-derived CDR1 and CDR2 are DFQATT and SNEGSKA (reference sequence). The CDR3 covers 13 residues. The CDR3 protein is CGRRESSYNEQFF. CDR3 nucleotide sequence: TGCGGTCGCAGGGAGAGCTCCTACAATGAGCAGTTCTTC.

Many counts were recorded for this clonotype. The chain links TRBV15 to TRBJ2-3; 10 nucleotides match TRBD2. CDR1 and CDR2 from the germline V gene are LNHNV and YYDKDF (reference sequence). The CDR3 loop spans 15 amino acids. V lost 8 bases to trimming and J lost 2 bases; unmatched junction nucleotides: 7. CDR3 DNA sequence: TGTGCCACCCTAGCGGGAGAAAAAACCACAGATACGCAGTATTTT. This codes for CATLAGEKTTDTQYF.

This clonotype occurred many times. The chain combines TRBV6-2 or TRBV6-3 with TRBJ1-5; D gene unclear. Germline V CDR1 and CDR2: MNHEY, SVGEGT. This CDR3 contains 13 residues. V was cut by 5 bases and J by 8 bases, with 13 bases left in between. The CDR3 region is CASSAAGYEPQHF. CDR3 DNA sequence: TGTGCCAGCAGTGCGGCGGGATACGAGCCCCAGCATTTT.

The rearrangement joins TRBV7-7 to TRBJ2-1; 8 positions agree with TRBD2. Germline lookup yields CDR1 SSHAT and CDR2 FNYEAQ (reference sequence). J was trimmed by 7 bases and V by 5 bases; bases with no gene match: 4. The CDR3 spans 13 residues. CDR3 amino acids: CASSNGLANEQFF. DNA of the CDR3: TGTGCCAGCAGCAACGGACTAGCAAATGAGCAGTTCTTC.

This clonotype was recorded at least ten times. The chain joins TRBV7-3 to TRBJ2-3; D not resolved. The CDR3 is made up of 13 amino acids. The V end lost 4 bases, the J end lost 5 bases, and 10 bases lay between the germline ends. The germline gives CDR1 SGHTA, CDR2 FQGTGA. CDR3 nucleotides: TGTGCCAGCAGCTCAATCCCGGGAGATACGCAGTATTTT. Amino acid sequence: CASSSIPGDTQYF.

This clonotype has just a few counts. V gene TRBV2 combines with J gene TRBJ2-1; unclear D gene. The CDR3 is made up of 15 amino acids. Germline CDR1 is SNHLY and CDR2 is FYNNEI. V lost 4 bases and J 5 bases, leaving 15 bases between the germline ends. The CDR3 protein is CASSGRRVGDNEQFF. The CDR3, as DNA: TGTGCCAGCAGTGGACGACGGGTCGGCGACAATGAGCAGTTCTTC.

This clonotype has more than one count but fewer than ten. This sequence joins TRBV7-9 and TRBJ2-1; 8 bases are shared with TRBD1. The V gene's germline CDR1 is SEHNR and CDR2 FQNEAQ (reference sequence). This CDR3 region has 16 residues. With V trimmed by 5 bases and J by 0 bases, 6 bases remained unmatched. The CDR3 DNA follows: TGTGCCAGCAGCACCGAGACAGGGGTCTCCTACAATGAGCAGTTCTTC. This gives the protein CASSTETGVSYNEQFF.

V gene TRBV12-5 combines with J gene TRBJ2-2; no definite D call. CDR1 and CDR2 (germline): LGHNT, FRNRAP. V dropped 4 bases and J dropped 7 bases, with 7 bases sitting between them. The CDR3 runs 12 residues. The CDR3 region is CASGSPLGELFF. Written as DNA, the CDR3 is TGTGCTAGTGGTTCCCCCCTCGGGGAGCTGTTTTTT.

This clonotype was found many times. This rearrangement joins TRBV3-1 to TRBJ1-1, with D maybe TRBD1 (5 bases). CDR3 length: 14 amino acids. Trimming took 0 bases from V and 5 from J, leaving 10 bases between them. Germline V CDR1 and CDR2: LGHDT, YNNKEL (reference sequence). CDR3 in amino acids: CASSQEGTGTEAFF. CDR3 nucleotide sequence: TGTGCCAGCAGCCAAGAGGGAACAGGTACTGAAGCTTTCTTT.

This clonotype came up many times. This chain uses TRBV7-9 with TRBJ2-3; maybe TRBD1 (5 bases). CDR3 length: 13 amino acids. CDR1 is SEHNR and CDR2 is FQNEAQ in the germline V gene (reference sequence). V lost 7 bases and J 2 bases, leaving 10 bases between the germline ends. The CDR3 region has the DNA TGTGCCAGCATGGAAGGGGCCACAGATACGCAGTATTTT. This gives the protein CASMEGATDTQYF.

This clonotype was detected ten times or more. This rearrangement joins TRBV7-2 to TRBJ2-1; D is ambiguous. CDR3 length equals 13 residues. Trimming removed 1 base from V and 5 bases from J, with 6 bases in between. Germline loops: CDR1 SGHTA, CDR2 FQGNSA. In DNA form, the CDR3 reads TGTGCCAGCAGCTTAGGCCAGGACAATGAGCAGTTCTTC. Translating gives CASSLGQDNEQFF.

This clonotype was observed many times. The chain couples TRBV29-1 to TRBJ1-5; 8 nucleotides match TRBD1. The CDR3 has 12 amino acids. Trimming took 7 bases from V and 3 from J; bases not matched to a gene: 2. The germline V gene encodes CDR1 SQVTM and CDR2 ANQGSEA. The CDR3 DNA is TGCAGCGGCCAGGGGGCCAATCAGCCCCAGCATTTT. It encodes CSGQGANQPQHF.

At least ten counts were recorded for this clonotype. V gene TRBV7-2 combines with J gene TRBJ2-2; the match to TRBD2 covers 9 bases. Germline CDR1 SGHTA, CDR2 FQGNSA. Trimming took 5 bases from V and 3 from J; bases not matched to a gene: 7. The CDR3 runs to 16 residues. The CDR3 sequence: CASSRLAVRDTGELFF. CDR3 DNA sequence: TGTGCCAGCAGCCGACTAGCGGTACGGGACACCGGGGAGCTGTTTTTT. The full variable domain, completed using reference TRBV7-2 and TRBJ2-2, is GAGVSQSPSNKVTEKGKDVELRCDPISGHTALYWYRQSLGQGLEFLIYFQGNSAPDKSGLPSDRFSAERTGGSVSTLTIQRTQQEDSAVYLCASSRLAVRDTGELFFGEGSRLTVL.

In this sample, this clonotype turned up a few times. This sequence joins TRBV12-3 or TRBV12-4 and TRBJ2-7; maybe TRBD2 (5 bases). The ends were cut back, 5 bases at V and 0 bases at J, with 11 bases in the middle. The CDR3 has 14 residues. CDR3 sequence: CASSEGSYSYEQYF. Here the CDR3 DNA reads TGTGCCAGCAGTGAGGGCAGTTACTCCTACGAGCAGTACTTC.

This clonotype was recorded at least ten times. V is TRBV10-3 and J is TRBJ2-7; TRBD2 matches 7 bases. Looked up from germline, CDR1 is ENHRY and CDR2 is SYGVKD. The J segment lost 7 bases and the V segment lost 6 bases, leaving 9 bases of the junction unmatched. The length of the CDR3 is 13 residues. The CDR3 DNA sequence: TGTGCCATCAGGAACGCGGGAGTGGGTGAGCAGTACTTC. This encodes CAIRNAGVGEQYF.